This entry features one T cell receptor beta chain sequence. No antigen is known for it. Some clones are missing from TCRdb's copy, which holds only in-frame ones; the method was immunoSEQ multiplex PCR. The data show roughly 32,000 clones, with roughly 80% seen just once and about 9.3% held by the top ten. The data originate from a study of a mutant IDH1 vaccine in newly diagnosed glioma. Across the whole study: Commencement of vaccination occurred 4-6 weeks following radiotherapy alone, or concurrently with temozolomide cycles. Among treated patients, about 60% were male and around 40% female, and mean age was about 40 years. Patients were pretreated with radiotherapy, temozolomide, or both, mostly both. Week 35 held visit V12, while week 47 held visit V13.

Sample time point: week 35, safety follow-up. Mutant IDH1 20-mer peptide, at 300 ug, made up each vaccine dose, with topical imiquimod. From germline, CDR1 is SGHRS and CDR2 YFSETQ. V lost 5 bases and J 5 bases, leaving 14 bases between the germline ends. There are 13 residues in the CDR3. Here the sequenced sample was PBMCs, taken from a glioma patient whose treatment included an IDH1 peptide vaccine. The TCR was taken from a woman younger than 45 with glioma. Some clones in this sample may be carry-over from other donors' samples. The J gene is TRBJ2-7, the V gene TRBV5-1; the D gene could be TRBD1 or TRBD2 (5 bases each). This chain's CDR3 is CASRGTAWDEQYF. The DNA of the CDR3 is TGCGCCAGCAGAGGGACGGCCTGGGACGAGCAGTACTTC.